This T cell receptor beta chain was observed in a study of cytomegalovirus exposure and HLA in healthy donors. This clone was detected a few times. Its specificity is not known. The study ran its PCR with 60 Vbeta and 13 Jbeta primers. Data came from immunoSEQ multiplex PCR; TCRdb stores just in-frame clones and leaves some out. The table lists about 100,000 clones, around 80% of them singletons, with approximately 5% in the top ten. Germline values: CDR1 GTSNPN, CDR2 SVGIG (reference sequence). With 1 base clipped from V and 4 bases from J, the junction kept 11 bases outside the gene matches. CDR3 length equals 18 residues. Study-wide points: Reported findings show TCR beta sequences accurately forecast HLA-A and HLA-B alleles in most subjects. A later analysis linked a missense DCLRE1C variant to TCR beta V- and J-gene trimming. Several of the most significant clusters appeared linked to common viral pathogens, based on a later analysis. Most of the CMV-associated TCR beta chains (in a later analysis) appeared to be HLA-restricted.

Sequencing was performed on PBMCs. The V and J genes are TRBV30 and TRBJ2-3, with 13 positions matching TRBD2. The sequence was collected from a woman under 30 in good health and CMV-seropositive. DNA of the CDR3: TGTGCCTGGAGTGCCCGGAGGACTAGCGGGAGAGGGTCAGATACGCAGTATTTT. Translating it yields CAWSARRTSGRGSDTQYF.